This entry describes one T cell receptor (beta chain). The antigen is unknown. The data are from a study of shared clonotypes between healthy human individuals. General observations from the study: Represented diversity (both genetic and exposure-history) was limited by the small number of donors.

Terminally differentiated effector memory CD45RA+ cells were left out of the naive CD8 fraction, which was CD45RO-negative and positively selected for CCR7. Trimming took off 6 bases at V and 5 bases at J, with 25 bases between the two ends. CDR1 SNHLY and CDR2 FYNNEI come from the germline V gene. This CDR3 comprises 17 residues. TCRdb's table, derived via immunoSEQ multiplex PCR, lists solely in-frame clones and lacks some. Of around 2,100,000 clones listed, over 85% are singletons. The specimen sequenced was naive CD8+ T cells sorted from blood. This chain uses TRBV2 with TRBJ1-1, with no clear D. The source of this sequence is a man younger than 30 in good health. The CDR3 reads CASSLEVFAYPGTEAFF. The DNA for the CDR3 is TGTGCCAGCAGCCTTGAGGTTTTTGCATACCCGGGGACTGAAGCTTTCTTT.